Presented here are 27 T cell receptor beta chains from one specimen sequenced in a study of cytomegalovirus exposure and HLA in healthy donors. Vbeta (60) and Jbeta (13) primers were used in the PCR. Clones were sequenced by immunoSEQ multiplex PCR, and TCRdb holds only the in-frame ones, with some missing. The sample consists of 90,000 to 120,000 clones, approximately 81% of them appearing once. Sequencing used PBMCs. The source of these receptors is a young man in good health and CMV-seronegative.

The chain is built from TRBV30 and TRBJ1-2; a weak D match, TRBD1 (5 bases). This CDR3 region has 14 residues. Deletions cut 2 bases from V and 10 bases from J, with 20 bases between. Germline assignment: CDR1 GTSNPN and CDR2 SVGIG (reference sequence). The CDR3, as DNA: TGTGCCTGGAGTCCCCCCGGGGGTTCTGATGACTACACCTTC. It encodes CAWSPPGGSDDYTF.

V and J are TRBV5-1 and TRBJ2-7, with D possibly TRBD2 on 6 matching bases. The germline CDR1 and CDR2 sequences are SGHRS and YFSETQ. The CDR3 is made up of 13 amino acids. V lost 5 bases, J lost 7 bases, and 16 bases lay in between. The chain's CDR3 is CASRTGAAGEQYF. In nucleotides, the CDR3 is TGCGCCAGCAGAACCGGGGCGGCGGGGGAGCAGTACTTC.

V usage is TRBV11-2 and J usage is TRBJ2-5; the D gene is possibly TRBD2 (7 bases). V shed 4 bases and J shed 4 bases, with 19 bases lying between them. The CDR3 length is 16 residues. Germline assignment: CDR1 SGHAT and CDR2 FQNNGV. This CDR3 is CASSSGSGGRVETQYF. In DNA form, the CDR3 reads TGTGCCAGCAGCTCGGGTTCGGGGGGCCGGGTAGAGACCCAGTACTTC.

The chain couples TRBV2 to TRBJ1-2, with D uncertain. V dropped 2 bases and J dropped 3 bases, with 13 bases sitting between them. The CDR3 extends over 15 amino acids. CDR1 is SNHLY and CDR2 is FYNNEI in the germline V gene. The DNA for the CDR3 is TGTGCCAGCAGTGAATTGCCCAGTAGCTACTATGGCTACACCTTC. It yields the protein CASSELPSSYYGYTF.

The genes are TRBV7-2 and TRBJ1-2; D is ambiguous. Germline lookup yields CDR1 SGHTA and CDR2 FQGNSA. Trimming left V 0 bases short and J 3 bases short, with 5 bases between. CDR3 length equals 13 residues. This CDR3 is CASSLAQDYGYTF. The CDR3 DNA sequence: TGTGCCAGCAGCTTAGCCCAGGACTATGGCTACACCTTC.

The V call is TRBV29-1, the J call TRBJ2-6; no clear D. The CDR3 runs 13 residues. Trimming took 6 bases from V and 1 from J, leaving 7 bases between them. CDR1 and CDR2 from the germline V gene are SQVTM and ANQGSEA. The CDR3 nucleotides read TGCAGCGTCCAGAGGTCTGGGGCCAACGTCCTGACTTTC. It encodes CSVQRSGANVLTF.

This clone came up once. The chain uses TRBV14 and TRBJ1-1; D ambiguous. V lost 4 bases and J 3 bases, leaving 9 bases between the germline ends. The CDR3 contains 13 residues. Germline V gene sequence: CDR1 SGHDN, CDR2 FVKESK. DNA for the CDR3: TGTGCCAGCAGCCTCGGGTTGTACACTGAAGCTTTCTTT. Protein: CASSLGLYTEAFF.

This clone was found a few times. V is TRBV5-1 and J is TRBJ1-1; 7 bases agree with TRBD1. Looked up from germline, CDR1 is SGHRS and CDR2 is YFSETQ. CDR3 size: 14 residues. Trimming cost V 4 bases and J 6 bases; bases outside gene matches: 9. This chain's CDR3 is CASSVGQEGSEAFF. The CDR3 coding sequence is TGCGCCAGCAGCGTCGGACAGGAGGGCTCTGAAGCTTTCTTT.

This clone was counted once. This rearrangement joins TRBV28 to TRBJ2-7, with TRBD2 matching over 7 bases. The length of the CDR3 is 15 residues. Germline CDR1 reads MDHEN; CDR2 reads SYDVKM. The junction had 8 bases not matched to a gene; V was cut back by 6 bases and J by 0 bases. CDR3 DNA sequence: TGTGCCAGCAGAAGCGGGATCCACGCCTCCTACGAGCAGTACTTC. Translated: CASRSGIHASYEQYF.

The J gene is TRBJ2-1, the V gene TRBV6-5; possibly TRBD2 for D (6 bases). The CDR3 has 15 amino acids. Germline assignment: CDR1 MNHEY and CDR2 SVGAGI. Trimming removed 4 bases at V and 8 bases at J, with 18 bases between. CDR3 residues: CASSWAGPKGHEQFF. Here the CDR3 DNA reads TGTGCCAGCAGTTGGGCGGGACCCAAGGGTCATGAGCAGTTCTTC.

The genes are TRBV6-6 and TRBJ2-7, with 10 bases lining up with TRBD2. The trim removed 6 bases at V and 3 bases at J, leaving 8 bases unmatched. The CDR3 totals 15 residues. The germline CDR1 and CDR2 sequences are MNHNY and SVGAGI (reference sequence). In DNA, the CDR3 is TGTGCCAGCAGCCGGACTAGCGGAGAGGGCTACGAGCAGTACTTC. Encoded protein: CASSRTSGEGYEQYF.

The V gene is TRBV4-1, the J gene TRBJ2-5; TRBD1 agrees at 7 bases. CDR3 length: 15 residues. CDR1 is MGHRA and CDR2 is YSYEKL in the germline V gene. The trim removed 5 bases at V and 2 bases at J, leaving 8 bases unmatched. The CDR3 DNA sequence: TGCGCCAGCAGCAGCCCCGGGACAGTACAAGAGACCCAGTACTTC. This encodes CASSSPGTVQETQYF.

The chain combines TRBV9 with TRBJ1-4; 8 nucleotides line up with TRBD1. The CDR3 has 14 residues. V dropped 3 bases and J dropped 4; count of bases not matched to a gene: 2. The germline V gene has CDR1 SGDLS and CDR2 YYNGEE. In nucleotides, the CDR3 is TGTGCCAGCAGCGCAGGGGGCCTTAATGAAAAACTGTTTTTT. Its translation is CASSAGGLNEKLFF.

The CDR3: CASSPVTAADTQYF. In DNA form, the CDR3 reads TGTGCCAGCAGCCCAGTGACAGCCGCAGATACGCAGTATTTT. The V and J genes are TRBV9 and TRBJ2-3, with D possibly being TRBD1 (5 bases). Trimming took 4 bases from V and 4 from J, leaving 13 bases between them. Germline V CDR1 and CDR2: SGDLS, YYNGEE. The CDR3 spans 14 residues.

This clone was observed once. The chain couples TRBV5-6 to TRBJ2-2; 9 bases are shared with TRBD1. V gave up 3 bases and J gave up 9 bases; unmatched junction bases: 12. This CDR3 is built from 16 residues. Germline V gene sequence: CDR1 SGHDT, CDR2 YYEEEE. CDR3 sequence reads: CASSSQSDRGRRELFF. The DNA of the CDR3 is TGTGCCAGCAGCTCCCAATCGGACAGGGGTCGGCGGGAGCTGTTTTTT.

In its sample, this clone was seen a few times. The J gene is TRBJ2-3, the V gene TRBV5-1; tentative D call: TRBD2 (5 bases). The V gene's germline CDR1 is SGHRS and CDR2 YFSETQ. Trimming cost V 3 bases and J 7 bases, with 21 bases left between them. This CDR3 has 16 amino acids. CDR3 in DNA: TGCGCCAGCAGCTACCTGTGGGGAGACGGGTCATATACGCAGTATTTT. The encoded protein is CASSYLWGDGSYTQYF.

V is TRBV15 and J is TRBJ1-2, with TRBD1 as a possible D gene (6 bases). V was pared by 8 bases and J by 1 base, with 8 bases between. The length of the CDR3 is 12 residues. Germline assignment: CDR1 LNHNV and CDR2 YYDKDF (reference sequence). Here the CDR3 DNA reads TGTGCCACCTCACAGGGTAACTATGGCTACACCTTC. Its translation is CATSQGNYGYTF.

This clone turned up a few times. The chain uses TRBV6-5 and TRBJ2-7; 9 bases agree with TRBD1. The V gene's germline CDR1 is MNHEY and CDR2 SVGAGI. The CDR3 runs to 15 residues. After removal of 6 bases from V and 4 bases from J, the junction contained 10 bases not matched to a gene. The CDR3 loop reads CASSTTGTGQYEQYF. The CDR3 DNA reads TGTGCCAGCAGCACTACCGGGACAGGGCAATACGAGCAGTACTTC.

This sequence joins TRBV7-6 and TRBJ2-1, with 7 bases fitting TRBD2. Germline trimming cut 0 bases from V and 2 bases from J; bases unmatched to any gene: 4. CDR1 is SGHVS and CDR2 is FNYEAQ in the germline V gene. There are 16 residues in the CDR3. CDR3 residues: CASSLAAGAAYNEQFF. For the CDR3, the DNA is TGTGCCAGCAGCTTAGCGGCGGGAGCAGCCTACAATGAGCAGTTCTTC.

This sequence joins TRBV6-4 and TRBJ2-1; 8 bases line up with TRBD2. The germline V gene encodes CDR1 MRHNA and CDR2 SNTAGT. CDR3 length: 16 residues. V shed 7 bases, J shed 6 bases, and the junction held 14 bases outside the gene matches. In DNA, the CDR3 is TGTGCCAGCACTCCCGATGGGGCTAGCGGGTTCAATGAGCAGTTCTTC. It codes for CASTPDGASGFNEQFF.

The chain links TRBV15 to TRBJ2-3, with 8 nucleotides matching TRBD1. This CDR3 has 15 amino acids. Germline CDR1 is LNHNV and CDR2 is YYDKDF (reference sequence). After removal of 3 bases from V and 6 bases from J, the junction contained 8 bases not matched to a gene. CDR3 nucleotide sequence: TGTGCCACCAGCAGGTGGGACAGGACCCCTGATACGCAGTATTTT. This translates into CATSRWDRTPDTQYF.

CDR3 amino acids: CASSIRVTEAFF. DNA of the CDR3: TGTGCCAGCAGCATTCGAGTTACTGAAGCTTTCTTT. This chain links TRBV7-9 with TRBJ1-1; D remains unclear. This CDR3 spans 12 amino acids. With 5 bases removed from V and 5 bases from J, the gap between germline ends came to 9 bases. The germline V gene encodes CDR1 SEHNR and CDR2 FQNEAQ (reference sequence).

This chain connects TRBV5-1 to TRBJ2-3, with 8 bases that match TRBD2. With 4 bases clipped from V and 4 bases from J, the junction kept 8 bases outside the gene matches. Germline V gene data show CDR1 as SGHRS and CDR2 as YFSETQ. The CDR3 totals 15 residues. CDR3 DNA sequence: TGCGCCAGCAGCATTAGCGGGGCAGCCCCAGATACGCAGTATTTT. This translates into CASSISGAAPDTQYF.

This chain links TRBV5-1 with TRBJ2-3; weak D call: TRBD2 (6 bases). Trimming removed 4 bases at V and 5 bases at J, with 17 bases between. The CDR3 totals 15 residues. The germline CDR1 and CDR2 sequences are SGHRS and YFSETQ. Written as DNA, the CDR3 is TGCGCCAGCAGCCTAGGGACTGCGACGATAGATACGCAGTATTTT. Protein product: CASSLGTATIDTQYF. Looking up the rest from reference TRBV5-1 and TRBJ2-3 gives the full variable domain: KAGVTQTPRYLIKTRGQQVTLSCSPISGHRSVSWYQQTPGQGLQFLFEYFSETQRNKGNFPGRFSGRQFSNSRSEMNVSTLELGDSALYLCASSLGTATIDTQYFGPGTRLTVL.

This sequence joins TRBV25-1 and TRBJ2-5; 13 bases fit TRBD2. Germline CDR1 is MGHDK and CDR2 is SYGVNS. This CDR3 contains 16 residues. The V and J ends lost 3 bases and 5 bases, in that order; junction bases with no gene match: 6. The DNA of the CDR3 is TGTGCCAGCAGTGACTTGACTAGCGGGAGGTGGGAGACCCAGTACTTC. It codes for CASSDLTSGRWETQYF. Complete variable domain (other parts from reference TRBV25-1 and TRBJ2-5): EADIYQTPRYLVIGTGKKITLECSQTMGHDKMYWYQQDPGMELHLIHYSYGVNSTEKGDLSSESTVSRIRTEHFPLTLESARPSHTSQYLCASSDLTSGRWETQYFGPGTRLLVL.

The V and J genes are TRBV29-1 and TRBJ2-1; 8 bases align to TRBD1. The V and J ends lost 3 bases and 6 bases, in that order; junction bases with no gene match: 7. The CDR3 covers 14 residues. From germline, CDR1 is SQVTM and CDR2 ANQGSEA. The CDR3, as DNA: TGCAGCGTTGATTTCGGACAGGGTGGCAATGAGCAGTTCTTC. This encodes CSVDFGQGGNEQFF.

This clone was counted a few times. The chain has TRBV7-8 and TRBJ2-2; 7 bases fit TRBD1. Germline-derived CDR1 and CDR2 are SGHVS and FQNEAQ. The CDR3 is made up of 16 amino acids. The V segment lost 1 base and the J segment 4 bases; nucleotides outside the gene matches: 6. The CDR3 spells CASSLEPGGVTGELFF. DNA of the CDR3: TGTGCCAGCAGCTTAGAGCCAGGGGGTGTCACCGGGGAGCTGTTTTTT.